This T cell receptor beta chain stems from a study of T cells in Graves' hyperthyroidism and ophthalmopathy. Study conclusions and caveats: Most expanded thyroid clonotypes above 0.001 also appeared in blood.

Germline V CDR1 and CDR2: MGHRA, YSYEKL. The CDR3 is 15 residues long. The germline V and J ends were trimmed by 0 bases and 1 base, with 7 bases remaining between them. The PBMCs studied were ones that came from 9 to 10 ml fresh peripheral blood. Amplified regions were TCR beta CDR3 sequences from RNA transcripts. An initial round of RT-PCR targeting the TCR CDR3 relied on the HTBI primer set. TCRdb called the multiplex PCR reads again in MiXCR, with one record for every CDR3 protein. The sample has hundreds of thousands of distinct CDR3 sequences, over 12% seen once; the top ten hold around 13%. Worth noting for this clonotype: Its antigen remains unidentified.

The sample comprised blood. This TCR derives from a man in his late teens or twenties with Graves' ophthalmopathy. This chain connects TRBV4-1 to TRBJ1-5; perhaps TRBD1 as D (5 bases). The CDR3, as DNA: TGCGCCAGCAGCCAAGATAGGGACAGCAATCAGCCCCAGCATTTT. Translating it yields CASSQDRDSNQPQHF.